This T cell receptor beta chain was observed in a study of blood T cell repertoires in COVID-19. About the study: Sources were T cells, B-cell-depleted T cells, or PBMCs; the material itself was cDNA or gDNA.

How the authors handled the data: Reference gene primer amplification gave nucleated cell count estimates. Libraries were prepared by immunoSEQ multiplex PCR; TCRdb keeps only in-frame clonotypes and omits some of them. V and J calls and clone size are those listed in that table; D and trimming were worked out from the DNA. The sample consists of approximately 97,000 clones, roughly 84% of them appearing once. The source is a human donor in a cohort sampled during active COVID-19. Sequencing input: peripheral blood.

The CDR3 here is CASSLQEYEQYF. The CDR3 bases are TGTGCCAGCAGTCTACAGGAATACGAGCAGTACTTC. This rearrangement joins TRBV12-3 or TRBV12-4 to TRBJ2-7, with a possible D match to TRBD1 (5 bases). This CDR3 has 12 amino acids. V dropped 5 bases and J dropped 4 bases, with 9 bases sitting between them.